In this sample, the clone carrying this T cell receptor beta chain turned up a few times. The entry originates in a study of blood T cells in healthy people across ages. The CDR3 is 14 amino acids. The V gene's germline CDR1 is MDHEN and CDR2 SYDVKM. V shed 2 bases and J shed 1 base, with 8 bases lying between them. Alongside a J-beta primer mix, a sample-barcoded 5' primer served in a second PCR lasting about 7 to 12 cycles. TCRdb reanalysed the 5' RACE reads using MiXCR and keeps one entry per CDR3 protein. The table records about 970,000 distinct CDR3 sequences, roughly 51% of them present only once. The authors drew about 9.9 milliliters of peripheral blood from each donor.

The origin of this receptor is a woman aged 55 to 70 in good health. Sequencing was carried out using blood. The chain uses TRBV28 and TRBJ2-5; unclear D gene. In nucleotides, the CDR3 is TGTGCCAGCAGTTTAAGGGCGTCCCAAGAGACCCAGTACTTC. As protein: CASSLRASQETQYF.